A selection of T cell receptor beta chains follows, all from one sample in a study of blood T cell repertoires in COVID-19. This table comes from immunoSEQ multiplex PCR, and its TCRdb copy is limited to in-frame clones, with some not included. The repertoire holds approximately 210,000 clones, with around 91% as singletons. The sample consisted of peripheral blood. These receptor sequences come from a woman aged 35 to 49 with acute or convalescent COVID-19. CDR3s include the opening cysteine and the closing phenylalanine or tryptophan. A D gene is named only where the DNA matches it firmly. Expanded clones get a size class; other rows say once, few or many, or leave the size out.

d_call | clone_size | j_call | v_call | cdr3_nt | cdr3_aa
- | - | TRBJ1-5 | TRBV2 | TGTGCCAGCAGTACCGAGGGTAAACAGCAGCCCCAGCATTTT | CASSTEGKQQPQHF
- | - | TRBJ2-2 | TRBV18 | TGTGCCAGCTCCCTCGGGACTGCCCCGAACACCGGGGAGCTGTTTTTT | CASSLGTAPNTGELFF
TRBD2 | once | TRBJ2-4 | TRBV3-1/TRBV3-2 | TGTGCCAGCAGCCAGGTGCCCGGGACTAGCGCGTATCTAGCCAAAAACATTCAGTACTTC | CASSQVPGTSAYLAKNIQYF
TRBD1 | - | TRBJ1-2 | TRBV6-4 | TGTGCCAGCAGTGACGGGACAGGGGGCTATGGCTACACCTTC | CASSDGTGGYGYTF
TRBD1 | once | TRBJ2-5 | TRBV3-1/TRBV3-2 | TGTGCCAGCAGCCCAAGCTTATTTAGGACAGGGCAAGAGACCCAGTACTTC | CASSPSLFRTGQETQYF
- | - | TRBJ1-1 | TRBV10-3 | TGTGCCATCAGTGAAGGGGGGGGTACTGAAGCTTTCTTT | CAISEGGGTEAFF
TRBD1 | - | TRBJ1-1 | TRBV2 | TGTGCCAGCAGTGGAGACAGGGGAGTCACTGAAGCTTTCTTT | CASSGDRGVTEAFF
TRBD2 | - | TRBJ2-1 | TRBV7-8 | TGTGCCAGCACTGGAAGGACTAGCGGGGGATACAATGAGCAGTTCTTC | CASTGRTSGGYNEQFF
- | - | TRBJ2-2 | TRBV4-1 | TGCGCCAGCAGCCAACCCGGACAGACCGGGGAGCTGTTTTTT | CASSQPGQTGELFF
TRBD1 | - | TRBJ2-3 | TRBV5-5 | TGTGCCAGCAGCTCCGGACAGGGCCTAGATACGCAGTATTTT | CASSSGQGLDTQYF
- | once | TRBJ2-3 | TRBV11-3 | TGTGCCAGCGCCGCAGGGGGCACAGATACGCAGTATTTT | CASAAGGTDTQYF
TRBD1 | - | TRBJ2-1 | TRBV11-2 | TGTGCCAGCAGCTTAAGGCTAGGGTTGGGGACAGAAGACAATGAGCAGTTCTTC | CASSLRLGLGTEDNEQFF
TRBD1 | - | TRBJ2-1 | TRBV6-1 | TGTGCCAGCAGTGAAGGGGACAGGGTTTTAAACAATGAGCAGTTCTTC | CASSEGDRVLNNEQFF
TRBD1 | - | TRBJ1-4 | TRBV6-5 | TGTGCCAGCAGGGAGGGGGCGGCCTCTAATGAAAAACTGTTTTTT | CASREGAASNEKLFF
- | - | TRBJ2-5 | TRBV3-1/TRBV3-2 | TGTGCCAGCAGGGACGGGGGGCGATTAGAGACCCAGTACTTC | CASRDGGRLETQYF
- | - | TRBJ1-2 | TRBV4-2 | TGTGCCAGCAGCCAAGTAATGATGGAAGCGAATGGCTACACCTTC | CASSQVMMEANGYTF